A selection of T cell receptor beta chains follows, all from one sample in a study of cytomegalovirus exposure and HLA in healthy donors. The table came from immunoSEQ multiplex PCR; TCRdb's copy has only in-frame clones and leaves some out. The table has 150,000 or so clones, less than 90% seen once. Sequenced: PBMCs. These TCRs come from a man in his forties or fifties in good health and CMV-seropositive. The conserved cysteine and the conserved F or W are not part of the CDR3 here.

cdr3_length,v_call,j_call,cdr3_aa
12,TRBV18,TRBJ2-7,ASSPEQGHYEQY
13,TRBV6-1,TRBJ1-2,ASSEGYSPGSGYT
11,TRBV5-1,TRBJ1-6,ASSLTGGQSLH
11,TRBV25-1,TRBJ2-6,ASSSSGANVLT
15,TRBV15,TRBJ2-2,ATSREARELDTGELF
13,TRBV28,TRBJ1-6,ASQDAGQTFSPLH
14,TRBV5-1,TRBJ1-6,ASRPGGGLENSPLH
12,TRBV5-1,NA,ASSLGAISYEQY
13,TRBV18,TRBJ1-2,ASSHPRGNNYGYT
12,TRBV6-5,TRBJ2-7,ASRDRVKSYEQY
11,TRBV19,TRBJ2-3,ASGTSGIDTQY
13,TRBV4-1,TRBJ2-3,ASSQGTGGPDTQY
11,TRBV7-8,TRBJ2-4,ASSWGPGDIQY
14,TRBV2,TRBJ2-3,ASTYQPRDITDTQY
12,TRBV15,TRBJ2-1,ATSRDVSLNEQF
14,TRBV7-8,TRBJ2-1,ASSPGGLAGYNEQF
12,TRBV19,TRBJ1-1,ASSATRQGTEAF
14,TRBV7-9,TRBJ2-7,ASSHRDSRMTYEQY
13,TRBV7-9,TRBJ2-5,SSSSRQGLGETQY
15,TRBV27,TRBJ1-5,ASSLSGQGRSNQPQH
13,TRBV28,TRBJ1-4,ASSPVVATNEKLF
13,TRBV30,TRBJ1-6,AWRLQGVMASPLH
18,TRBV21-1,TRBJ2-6,ASSAARSDRAVRGANVLT
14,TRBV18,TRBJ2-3,ASSFSGGPVTDTQY
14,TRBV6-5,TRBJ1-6,ASSYLPGSGDSPLH
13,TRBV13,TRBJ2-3,ASSLGAETTDTQY
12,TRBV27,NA,ASSFGGANYEQY
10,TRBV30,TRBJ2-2,AWTPGTGELF
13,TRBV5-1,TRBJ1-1,ASSLDQGMNTEAF
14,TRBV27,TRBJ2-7,ANIPSGRAYIREQY
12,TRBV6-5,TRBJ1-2,ASSLAPANYGYT
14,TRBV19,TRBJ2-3,ASIDGGLAGTNTQY
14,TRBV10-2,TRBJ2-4,ASGIGQALAKNIQY
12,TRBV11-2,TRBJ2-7,ASSFLASHYEQY
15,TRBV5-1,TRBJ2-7,ASRAGTGGDRSYEQY
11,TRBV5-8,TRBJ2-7,ASSYGQTYEQY
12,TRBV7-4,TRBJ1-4,ASSACTGYEKLF
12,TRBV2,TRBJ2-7,ASQGARVGYEQY
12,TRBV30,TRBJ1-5,AWSQLSSNQPQH
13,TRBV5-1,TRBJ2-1,ASSSIAGGKNEQF
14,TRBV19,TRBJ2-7,ASSIAWTSGSYEQY
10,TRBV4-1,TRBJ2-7,ASSQDSYEQY
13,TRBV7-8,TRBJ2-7,ASSLETSGSYEQY
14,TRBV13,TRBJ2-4,ASSFYRAKAKNIQY
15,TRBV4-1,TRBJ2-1,ASSQGLAGGFYNEQF
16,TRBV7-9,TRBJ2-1,ASSTRRLAGGAVNEQF
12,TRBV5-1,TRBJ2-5,ASSTGDVMETQY
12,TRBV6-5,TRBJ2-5,ASSQGQGPETQY
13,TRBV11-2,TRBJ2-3,ASSLGVPSTDTQY
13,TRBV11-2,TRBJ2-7,ASSSGLAGFLEQY
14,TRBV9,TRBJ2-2,ASSVFSAGVTGELF
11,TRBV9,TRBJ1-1,ASSEGQNTEAF
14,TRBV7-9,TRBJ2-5,ASSSRLAGVKETQY
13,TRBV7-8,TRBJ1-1,ASSLVVGLNTEAF
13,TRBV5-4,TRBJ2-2,ASRPDAGGSGELF
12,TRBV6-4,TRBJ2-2,ASSPGTANGELF